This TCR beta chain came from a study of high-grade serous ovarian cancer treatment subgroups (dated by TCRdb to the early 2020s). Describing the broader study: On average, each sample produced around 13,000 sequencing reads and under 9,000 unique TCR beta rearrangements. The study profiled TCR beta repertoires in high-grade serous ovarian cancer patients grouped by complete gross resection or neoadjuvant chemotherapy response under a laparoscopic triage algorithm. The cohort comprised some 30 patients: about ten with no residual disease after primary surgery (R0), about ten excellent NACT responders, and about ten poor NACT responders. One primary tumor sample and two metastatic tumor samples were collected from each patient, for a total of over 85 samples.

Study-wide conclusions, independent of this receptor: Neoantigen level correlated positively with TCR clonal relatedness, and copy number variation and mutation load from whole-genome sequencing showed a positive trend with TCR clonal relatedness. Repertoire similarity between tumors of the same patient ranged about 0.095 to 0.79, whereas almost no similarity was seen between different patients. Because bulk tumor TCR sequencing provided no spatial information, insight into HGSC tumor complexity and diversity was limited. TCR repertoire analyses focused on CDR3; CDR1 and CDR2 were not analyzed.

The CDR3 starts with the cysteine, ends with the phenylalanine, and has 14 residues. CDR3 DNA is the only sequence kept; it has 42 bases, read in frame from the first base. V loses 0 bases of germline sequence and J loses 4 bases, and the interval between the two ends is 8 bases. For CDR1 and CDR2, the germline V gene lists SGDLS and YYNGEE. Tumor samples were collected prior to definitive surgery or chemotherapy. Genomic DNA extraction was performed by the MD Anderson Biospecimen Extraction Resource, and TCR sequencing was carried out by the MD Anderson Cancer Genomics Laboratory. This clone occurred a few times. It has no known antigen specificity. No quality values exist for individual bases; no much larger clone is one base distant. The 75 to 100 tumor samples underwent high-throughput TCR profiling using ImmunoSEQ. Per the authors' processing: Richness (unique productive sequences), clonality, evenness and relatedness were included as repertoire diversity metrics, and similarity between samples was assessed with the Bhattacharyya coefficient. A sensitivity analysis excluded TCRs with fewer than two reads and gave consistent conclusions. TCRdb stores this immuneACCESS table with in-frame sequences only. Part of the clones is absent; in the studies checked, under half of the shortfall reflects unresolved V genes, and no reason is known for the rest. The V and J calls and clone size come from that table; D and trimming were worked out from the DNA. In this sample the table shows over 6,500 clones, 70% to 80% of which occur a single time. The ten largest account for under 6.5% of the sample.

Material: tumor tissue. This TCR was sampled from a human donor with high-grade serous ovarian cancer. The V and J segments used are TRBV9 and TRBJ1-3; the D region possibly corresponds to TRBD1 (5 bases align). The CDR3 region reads CASSVGGNGNTIYF. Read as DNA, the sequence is TGTGCCAGCAGCGTAGGGGGGAACGGAAACACCATATATTTT.